These 4 T cell receptor beta chains originate from one sample sequenced in a study of blood T cell repertoires in COVID-19. The method was immunoSEQ multiplex PCR; TCRdb's version includes in-frame clones alone and lacks a portion of them. The repertoire has about 310,000 clones, roughly 90% of them found once; the top ten carry 8% to 10%. The source material was PBMCs or T cells enriched from blood (not recorded which). These receptor sequences come from a woman between 35 and 50 years old who had recovered from COVID-19.

The chain is built from TRBV15 and TRBJ2-2; TRBD1 might be the D (5 bases). Germline V CDR1 and CDR2: LNHNV, YYDKDF (reference sequence). Trimming took off 3 bases at V and 1 base at J, with 12 bases between the two ends. The CDR3 totals 16 residues. DNA of the CDR3: TGTGCCACCAGCAGGAGAAGGGGCAAGAACACCGGGGAGCTGTTTTTT. Amino acids: CATSRRRGKNTGELFF.

This clone has only one observation. The CDR3 here is CATSDEGLAGPRADTQYF. CDR3 in DNA: TGTGCCACCAGTGACGAAGGACTAGCGGGACCTCGGGCAGATACGCAGTATTTT. The chain has TRBV24-1 and TRBJ2-3, with TRBD2 matching over 12 bases. Trimming cost V 4 bases and J 4 bases; bases outside gene matches: 11. The CDR3 consists of 18 residues. Germline CDR1 KGHDR, CDR2 SFDVKD.

This chain uses TRBV6-6 with TRBJ1-5, with a tentative D call TRBD1 (5 bases). The CDR3 runs 11 residues. Germline V gene lookup returns CDR1 MNHNY and CDR2 SVGAGI (reference sequence). V was trimmed by 5 bases and J by 16 bases, leaving 15 bases between them. The CDR3 region has the DNA TGTGCCAGCAGTACGGGACTCCCGTTACATTTT. As protein: CASSTGLPLHF.

This sequence joins TRBV7-9 and TRBJ1-2; D call uncertain. CDR1 and CDR2 (germline): SEHNR, FQNEAQ (reference sequence). V was trimmed by 3 bases and J by 5 bases, leaving 16 bases between them. The CDR3 extends over 15 amino acids. DNA for the CDR3: TGTGCCAGCAGCTTTGAGGAGGGAGAAGGGTATGGCTACACCTTC. Encoded protein: CASSFEEGEGYGYTF.